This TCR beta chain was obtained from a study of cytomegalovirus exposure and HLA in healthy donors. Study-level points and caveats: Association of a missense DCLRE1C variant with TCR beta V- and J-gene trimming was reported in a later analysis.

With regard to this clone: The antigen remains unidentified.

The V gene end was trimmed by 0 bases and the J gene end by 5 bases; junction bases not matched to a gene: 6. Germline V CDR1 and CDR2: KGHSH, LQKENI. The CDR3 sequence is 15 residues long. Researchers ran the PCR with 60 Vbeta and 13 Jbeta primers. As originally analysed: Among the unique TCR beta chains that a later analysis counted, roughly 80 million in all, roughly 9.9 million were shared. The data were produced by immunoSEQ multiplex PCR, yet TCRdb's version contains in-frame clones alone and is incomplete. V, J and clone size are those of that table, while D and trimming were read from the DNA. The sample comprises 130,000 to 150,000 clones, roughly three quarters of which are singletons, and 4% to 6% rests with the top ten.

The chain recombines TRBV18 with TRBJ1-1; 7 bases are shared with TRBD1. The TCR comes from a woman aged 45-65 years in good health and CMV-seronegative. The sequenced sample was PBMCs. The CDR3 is CASSPPIQGGTEAFF. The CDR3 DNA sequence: TGTGCCAGCTCACCACCTATCCAGGGGGGTACTGAAGCTTTCTTT.